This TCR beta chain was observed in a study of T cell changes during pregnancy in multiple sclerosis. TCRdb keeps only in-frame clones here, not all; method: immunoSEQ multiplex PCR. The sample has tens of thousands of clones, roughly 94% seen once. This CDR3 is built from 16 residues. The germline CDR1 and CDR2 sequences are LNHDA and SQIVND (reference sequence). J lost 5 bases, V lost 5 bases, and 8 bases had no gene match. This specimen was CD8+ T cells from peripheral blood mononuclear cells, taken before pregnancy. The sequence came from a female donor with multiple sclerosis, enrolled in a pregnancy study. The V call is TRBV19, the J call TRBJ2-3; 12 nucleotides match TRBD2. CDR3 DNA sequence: TGTGCCAGTAGTTTAGGGCCGGGACTAGCGGGAGATACGCAGTATTTT. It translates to CASSLGPGLAGDTQYF.